This TCR beta chain originates from a study of control samples from healthy donors and cancer patients. Data came from immunoSEQ multiplex PCR; TCRdb stores just in-frame clones and leaves some out. The sample holds about 150,000 clones; 90% to 95% are singletons and the top ten take 5.5% to 7.5%. Germline V lookup: CDR1 SEHNR, CDR2 FQNEAQ (reference sequence). V lost 0 bases, J lost 2 bases, and 7 bases lay in between. The CDR3 runs 15 residues. Sequencing was carried out using blood. The rearrangement uses TRBV7-9 and TRBJ2-2, with D hard to call. The source is a man younger than 30 in good health. The chain's CDR3 is CASSLARDNTGELFF. The CDR3 DNA follows: TGTGCCAGCAGCTTAGCCAGAGATAACACCGGGGAGCTGTTTTTT.